This TCR beta chain derives from a study of T-cell reconstitution after alpha-beta-depleted transplantation in children. CDR3 length: 15 amino acids. Trimming stripped 7 bases from V and 2 bases from J, with 15 bases between. Preparing the TCRbeta library involved the use of unique molecular identifiers. TCRdb re-called the PCR reads through MiXCR, storing one row per CDR3 protein. The sample holds some 200,000 distinct CDR3 sequences, 13% to 15% seen once. The rearrangement uses TRBV12-3 or TRBV12-4 and TRBJ2-1; no clear D. The material was PBMCs from the stem cell graft donor, obtained from the stem cell graft. The clonotype was recovered from a human donor who donated a stem cell graft to a child with acute lymphoblastic leukemia. The CDR3 protein is CASIPSPITYNEQFF. In DNA, the CDR3 is TGTGCCAGCATCCCGTCCCCAATTACCTACAATGAGCAGTTCTTC.